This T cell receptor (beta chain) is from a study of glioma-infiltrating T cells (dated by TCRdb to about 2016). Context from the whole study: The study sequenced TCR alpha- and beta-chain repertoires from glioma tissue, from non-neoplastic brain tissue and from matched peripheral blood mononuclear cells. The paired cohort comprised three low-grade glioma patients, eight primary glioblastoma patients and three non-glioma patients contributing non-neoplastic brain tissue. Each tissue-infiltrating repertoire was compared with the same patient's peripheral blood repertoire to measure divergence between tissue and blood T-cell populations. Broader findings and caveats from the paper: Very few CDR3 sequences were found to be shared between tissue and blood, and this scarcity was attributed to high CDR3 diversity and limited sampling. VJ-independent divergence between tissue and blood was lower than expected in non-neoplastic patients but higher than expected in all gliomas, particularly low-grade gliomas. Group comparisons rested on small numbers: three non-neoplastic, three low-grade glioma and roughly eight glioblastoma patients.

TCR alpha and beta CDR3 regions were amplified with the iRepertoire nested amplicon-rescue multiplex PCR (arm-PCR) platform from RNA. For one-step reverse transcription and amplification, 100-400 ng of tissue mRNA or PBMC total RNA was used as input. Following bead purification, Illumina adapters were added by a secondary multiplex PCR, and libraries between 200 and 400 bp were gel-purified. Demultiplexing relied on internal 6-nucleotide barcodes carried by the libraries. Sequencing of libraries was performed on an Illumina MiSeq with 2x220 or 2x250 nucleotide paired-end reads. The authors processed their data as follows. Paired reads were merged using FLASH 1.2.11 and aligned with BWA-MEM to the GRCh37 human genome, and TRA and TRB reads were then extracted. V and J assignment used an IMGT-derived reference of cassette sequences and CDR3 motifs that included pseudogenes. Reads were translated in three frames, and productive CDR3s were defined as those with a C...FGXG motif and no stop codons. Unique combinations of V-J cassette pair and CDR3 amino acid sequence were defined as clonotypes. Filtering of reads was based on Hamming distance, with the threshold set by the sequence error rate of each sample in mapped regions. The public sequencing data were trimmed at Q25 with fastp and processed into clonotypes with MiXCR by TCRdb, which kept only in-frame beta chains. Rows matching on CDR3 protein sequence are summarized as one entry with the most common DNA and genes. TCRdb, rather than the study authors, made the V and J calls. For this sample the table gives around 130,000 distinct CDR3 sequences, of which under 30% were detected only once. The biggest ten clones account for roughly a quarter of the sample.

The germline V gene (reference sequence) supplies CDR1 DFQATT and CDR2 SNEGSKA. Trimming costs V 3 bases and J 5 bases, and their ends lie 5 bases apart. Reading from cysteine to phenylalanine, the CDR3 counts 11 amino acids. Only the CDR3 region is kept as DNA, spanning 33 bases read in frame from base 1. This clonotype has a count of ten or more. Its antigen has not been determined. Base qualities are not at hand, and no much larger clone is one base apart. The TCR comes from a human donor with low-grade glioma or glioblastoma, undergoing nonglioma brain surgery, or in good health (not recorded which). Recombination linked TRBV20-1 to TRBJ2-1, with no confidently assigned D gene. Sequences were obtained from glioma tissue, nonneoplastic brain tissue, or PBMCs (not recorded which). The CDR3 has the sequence CSASPDNEQFF. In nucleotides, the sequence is TGCAGTGCTAGTCCGGACAATGAGCAGTTCTTC.